The T cell receptor beta chain under discussion was sequenced for a study of blood T cell repertoires in COVID-19. Study information: Donors in the United States, Italy and Spain gave samples during acute or convalescent COVID-19. Sources were T cells, B-cell-depleted T cells, or PBMCs; the material itself was cDNA or gDNA.

In the original analysis: Reference gene primer amplification gave estimated nucleated cell counts. The repertoire was sequenced with immunoSEQ multiplex PCR; TCRdb's copy has only in-frame clones and lacks some. That table gives V, J and clone size, and the DNA gave D and trimming. The data show roughly 150,000 clones, 84% seen once. V lost 3 bases, J lost 6 bases, and 7 bases lay in between. The length of the CDR3 is 11 residues. Per germline, CDR1 SQVTM and CDR2 ANQGSEA. This rearrangement joins TRBV29-1 to TRBJ2-3; TRBD1 might be the D (6 bases). This clonotype originated in a woman aged 45-65 years with acute or convalescent COVID-19. Material: peripheral blood. CDR3 amino acids: CSVEGADTQYF. The CDR3 DNA sequence: TGCAGCGTTGAGGGGGCCGATACGCAGTATTTT.